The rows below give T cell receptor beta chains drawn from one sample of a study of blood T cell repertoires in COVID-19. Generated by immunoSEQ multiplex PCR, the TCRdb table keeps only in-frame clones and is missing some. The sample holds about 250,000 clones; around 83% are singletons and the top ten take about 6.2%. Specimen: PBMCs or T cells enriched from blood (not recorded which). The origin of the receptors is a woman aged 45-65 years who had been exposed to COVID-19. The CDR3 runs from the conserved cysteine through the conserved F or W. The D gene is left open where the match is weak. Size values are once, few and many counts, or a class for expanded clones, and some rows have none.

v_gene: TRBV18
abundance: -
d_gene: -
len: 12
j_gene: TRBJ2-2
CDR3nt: TGTGCCAGCTCACCCCCCTCCGGGGAGCTGTTTTTT
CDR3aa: CASSPPSGELFF

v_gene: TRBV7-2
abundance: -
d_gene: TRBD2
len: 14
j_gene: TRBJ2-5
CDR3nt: TGTGCCAGCAGCTACGGGAGGAGAGGAGAGACCCAGTACTTC
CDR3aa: CASSYGRRGETQYF

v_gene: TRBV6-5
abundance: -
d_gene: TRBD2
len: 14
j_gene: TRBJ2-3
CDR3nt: TGTGCCAGCAAACTAGCGGGAAGCACAGATACGCAGTATTTT
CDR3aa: CASKLAGSTDTQYF

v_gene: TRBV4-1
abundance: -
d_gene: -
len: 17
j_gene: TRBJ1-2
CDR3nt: TGCGCCAGCAGCCAAGATCAGTACGCGGAACCTCTCTATGGCTACACCTTC
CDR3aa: CASSQDQYAEPLYGYTF

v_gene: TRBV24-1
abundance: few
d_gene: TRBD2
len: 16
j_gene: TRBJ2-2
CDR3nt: TGTGCCACCAGTGATCAGCGGGGGGGGAACACCGGGGAGCTGTTTTTT
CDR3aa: CATSDQRGGNTGELFF

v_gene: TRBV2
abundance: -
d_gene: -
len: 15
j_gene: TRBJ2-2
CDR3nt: TGTGCCAGCAGTGAAGGCTTCAGGAGGACCGGGGAGCTGTTTTTT
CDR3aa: CASSEGFRRTGELFF

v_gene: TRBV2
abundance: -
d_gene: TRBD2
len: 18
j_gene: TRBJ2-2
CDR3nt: TGTGCCAGCAGTGCTACTAGCGGGGGGCACTTCGACACCGGGGAGCTGTTTTTT
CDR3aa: CASSATSGGHFDTGELFF

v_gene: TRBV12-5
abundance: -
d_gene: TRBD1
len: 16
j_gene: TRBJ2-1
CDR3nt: TGTGCTAGTGGCCCTGACAGGGCTCGTTACGGGGATGAGCAGTTCTTC
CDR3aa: CASGPDRARYGDEQFF

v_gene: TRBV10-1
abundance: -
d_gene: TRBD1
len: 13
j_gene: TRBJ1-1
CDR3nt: TGCGCCAGCAGTGTGGACAGGTCCACTGAAGCTTTCTTT
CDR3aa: CASSVDRSTEAFF

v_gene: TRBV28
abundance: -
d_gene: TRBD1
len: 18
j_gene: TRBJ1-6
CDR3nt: TGTGCCAGCAGTTTATGGACAGGGGCCAGCTCCTATAATTCACCCCTCCACTTT
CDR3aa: CASSLWTGASSYNSPLHF

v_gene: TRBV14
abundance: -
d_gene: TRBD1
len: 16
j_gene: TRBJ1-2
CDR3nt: TGTGCCAGCAGCCCCGAATACAGGGGGCGCAACTATGGCTACACCTTC
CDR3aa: CASSPEYRGRNYGYTF

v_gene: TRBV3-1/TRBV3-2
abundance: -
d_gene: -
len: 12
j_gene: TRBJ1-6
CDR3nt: TGTGCCAGCAGCCTCCCATTTTCACCCCTCCACTTT
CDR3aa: CASSLPFSPLHF

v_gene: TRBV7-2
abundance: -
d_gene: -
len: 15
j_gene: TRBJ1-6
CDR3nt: TGTGCCAGCAGCCTCCTGGGGCCTAATAATTCACCCCTCCACTTT
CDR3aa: CASSLLGPNNSPLHF

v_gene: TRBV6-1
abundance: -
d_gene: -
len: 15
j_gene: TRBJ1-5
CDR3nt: TGTGCCAGCAGTGAAGGGGGAGGCAGGGAGCAGCCCCAGCATTTT
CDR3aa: CASSEGGGREQPQHF

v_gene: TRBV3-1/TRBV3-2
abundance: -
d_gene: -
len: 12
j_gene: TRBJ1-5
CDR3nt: TGTGCCAGCAATTCAGGGAATCAGCCCCAGCATTTT
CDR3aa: CASNSGNQPQHF

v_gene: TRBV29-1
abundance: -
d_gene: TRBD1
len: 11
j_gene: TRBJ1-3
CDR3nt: TGCAGCGCCAGGACAGGGAGAACCATATATTTT
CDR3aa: CSARTGRTIYF

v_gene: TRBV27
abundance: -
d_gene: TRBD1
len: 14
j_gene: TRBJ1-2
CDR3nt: TGTGCCAGCAGTTTCGGACAGGGGGCGCCTGGCTACACCTTC
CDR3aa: CASSFGQGAPGYTF

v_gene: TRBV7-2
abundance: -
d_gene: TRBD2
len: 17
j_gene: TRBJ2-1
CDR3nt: TGTGCCAGCAGCTTCGAGGTCCTAGCGGGGGGGCCAAATGAGCAGTTCTTC
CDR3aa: CASSFEVLAGGPNEQFF

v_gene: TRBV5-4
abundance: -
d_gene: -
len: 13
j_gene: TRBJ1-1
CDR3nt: TGTGCCAGCAGTCTTACAGGTAACACTGAAGCTTTCTTT
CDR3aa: CASSLTGNTEAFF

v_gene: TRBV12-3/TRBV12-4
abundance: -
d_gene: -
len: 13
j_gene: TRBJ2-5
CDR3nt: TGTGCCAGCAGTTTCTGGGCCCCGGAGGCCCAGTACTTC
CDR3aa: CASSFWAPEAQYF

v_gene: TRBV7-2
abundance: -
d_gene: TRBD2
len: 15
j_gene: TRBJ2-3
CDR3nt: TGTGCCAGCAGCTTAACGCGGGGGGGCCCAGATACGCAGTATTTT
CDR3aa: CASSLTRGGPDTQYF

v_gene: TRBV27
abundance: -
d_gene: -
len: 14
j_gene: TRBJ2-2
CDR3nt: TGTGCCAGCTGCCCCGGGGTGGGGACCGGGGAGCTGTTTTTT
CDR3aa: CASCPGVGTGELFF

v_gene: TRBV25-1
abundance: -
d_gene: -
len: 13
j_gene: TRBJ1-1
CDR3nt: TGTGCCAGCAGTGCAGTTGGGAGCACTGAAGCTTTCTTT
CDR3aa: CASSAVGSTEAFF

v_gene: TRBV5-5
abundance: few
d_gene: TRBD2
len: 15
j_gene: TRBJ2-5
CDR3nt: TGTGCCAGCAGACCCGGACTAGCGGGTCCCGAGACCCAGTACTTC
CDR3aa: CASRPGLAGPETQYF

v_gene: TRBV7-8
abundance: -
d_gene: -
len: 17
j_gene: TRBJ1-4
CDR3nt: TGTGCCAGCAGCCAGATGCAGACTGTTACAACTAATGAAAAACTGTTTTTT
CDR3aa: CASSQMQTVTTNEKLFF

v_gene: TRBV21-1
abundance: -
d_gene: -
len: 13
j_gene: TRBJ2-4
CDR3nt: TGTGCCAGCAGTGGGGGGGGCAAAAACATTCAGTACTTC
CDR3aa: CASSGGGKNIQYF

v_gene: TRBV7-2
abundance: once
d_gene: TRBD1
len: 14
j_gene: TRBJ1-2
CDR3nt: TGTGCCAGCAGCTGGACCGGGACAGGTGTCGGCTACACCTTC
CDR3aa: CASSWTGTGVGYTF

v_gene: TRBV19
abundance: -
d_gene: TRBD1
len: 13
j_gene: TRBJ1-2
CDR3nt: TGTGCCAGTAGGAGCGGGACAGGGGGCGGCTACACCTTC
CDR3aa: CASRSGTGGGYTF

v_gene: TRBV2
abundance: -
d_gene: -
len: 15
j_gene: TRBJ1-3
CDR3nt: TGTGCCAGCAGTGGTCCGTCGCGCTCTGGAAACACCATATATTTT
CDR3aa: CASSGPSRSGNTIYF

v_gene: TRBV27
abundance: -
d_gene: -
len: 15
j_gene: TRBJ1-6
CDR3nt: TGTGCCAGCAGTTTGGGCCAGGGAAAAAATTCACCCCTCCACTTT
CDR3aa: CASSLGQGKNSPLHF

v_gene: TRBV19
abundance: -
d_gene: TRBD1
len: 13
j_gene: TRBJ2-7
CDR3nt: TGTGCCAGTAGTACGACAGGGAACTACGAGCAGTACTTC
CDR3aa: CASSTTGNYEQYF

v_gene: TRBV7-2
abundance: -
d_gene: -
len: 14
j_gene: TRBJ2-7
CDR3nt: TGTGCCAGCAGCCCCGGACACTCCCACTTCGAGCAGTACTTC
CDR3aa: CASSPGHSHFEQYF

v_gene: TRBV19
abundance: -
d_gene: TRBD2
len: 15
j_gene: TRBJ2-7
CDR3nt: TGTGCCAGTAGTATCACGCTAGCGGGGGGCCACGAGCAGTACTTC
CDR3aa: CASSITLAGGHEQYF

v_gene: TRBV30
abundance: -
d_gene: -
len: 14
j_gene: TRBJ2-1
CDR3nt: TGTGCCTGGAGTAACACAGGGACCTACAATGAGCAGTTCTTC
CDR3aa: CAWSNTGTYNEQFF

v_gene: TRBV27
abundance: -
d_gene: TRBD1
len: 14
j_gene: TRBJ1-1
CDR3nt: TGTGCCAGCAGTATCGGAGGGGGCTGGACTGAAGCTTTCTTT
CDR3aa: CASSIGGGWTEAFF

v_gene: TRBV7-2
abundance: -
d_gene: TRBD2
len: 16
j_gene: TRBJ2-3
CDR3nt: TGTGCCAGCAGCCCAACTAGCGGGCGAAGCACAGATACGCAGTATTTT
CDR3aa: CASSPTSGRSTDTQYF

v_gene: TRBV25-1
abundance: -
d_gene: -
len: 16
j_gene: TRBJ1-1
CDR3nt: TGTGCCAGCAGTCTGGGTACAGGGCGGATGAACACTGAAGCTTTCTTT
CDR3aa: CASSLGTGRMNTEAFF

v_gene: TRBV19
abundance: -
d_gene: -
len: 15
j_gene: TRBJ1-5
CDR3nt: TGTGCCAGTAGTTTTATAGGGGTCTCGGATCAGCCCCAGCATTTT
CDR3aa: CASSFIGVSDQPQHF

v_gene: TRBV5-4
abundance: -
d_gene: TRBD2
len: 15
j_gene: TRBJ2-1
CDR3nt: TGTGCCAGCAGCGGGACTAGCGGGGGCCTCAATGAGCAGTTCTTC
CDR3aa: CASSGTSGGLNEQFF

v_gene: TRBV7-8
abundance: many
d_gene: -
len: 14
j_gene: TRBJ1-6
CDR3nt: TGTGCCAGCAGCTTAACAGGGTCGGGTTCACCCCTCCACTTT
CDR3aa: CASSLTGSGSPLHF

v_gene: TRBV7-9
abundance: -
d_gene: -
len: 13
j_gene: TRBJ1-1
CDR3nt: TGTGCCAGCAGCAGAGATGAGAACACTGAAGCTTTCTTT
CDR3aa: CASSRDENTEAFF

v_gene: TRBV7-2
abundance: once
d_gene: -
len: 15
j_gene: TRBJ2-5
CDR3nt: TGTGCCAGCAGCTTCAACCTAGCGCCTCAAGAGACCCAGTACTTC
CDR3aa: CASSFNLAPQETQYF

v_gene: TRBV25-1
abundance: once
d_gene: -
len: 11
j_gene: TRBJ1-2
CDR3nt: TGTGCCAGCAGTGAAGGGCGAGGCTACACCTTC
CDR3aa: CASSEGRGYTF

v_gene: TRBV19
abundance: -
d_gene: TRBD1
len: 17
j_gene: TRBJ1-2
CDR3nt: TGTGCCAGTAGTCAACAGTCACAGGGGGCGTTTAACTATGGCTACACCTTC
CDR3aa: CASSQQSQGAFNYGYTF